The present TCR beta chain was sequenced within a study of CD8 T cells in Susac syndrome (dated by TCRdb to between 2018 and 2021). Concerning the study at large: Whether CD8+ T cell activation and differentiation in Susac syndrome was antigen driven was tested using repertoire sequencing.

CDR1 and CDR2 are drawn from the germline V gene: SGHRS, YFSETQ. Including the terminal cysteine and phenylalanine, the CDR3 comprises 13 residues. This entry keeps only the CDR3 DNA: 39 bases, framed from base 1. At the junction V is shortened by 0 bases and J by 3 bases, with 6 bases in between. RNA was extracted using the RNeasy kit, and roughly 0.5 to 1 microgram was reverse transcribed with random hexamers. The immunoSEQ multiplex PCR assay, which covers 54 Vbeta and 13 Jbeta segments, was used to amplify TCR beta CDR3 regions. To correct PCR amplification bias, a synthetic template baseline was used for both primer optimization and computational correction. In the original analysis: Reads were assigned to V, D and J genes according to IMGT and analyzed in immunoSEQ Analyzer, with only productive sequences retained. Clonality was calculated as one minus the Shannon entropy normalized by log2 of the number of productive unique sequences. For each patient and control, public and private clones were evaluated within the 100 most prevalent clones. A clone was defined as Susac-specific if it was absent from the healthy and MS cohorts, from about 1,100 published viral clones and from other ImmuneACCESS disease sequences. The public reads were reprocessed in TCRdb via fastp at Q25 and MiXCR, keeping in-frame beta chains. Merged by CDR3 protein, the rows form single entries marked with the most common genes and DNA. The V and J calls follow TCRdb's processing rather than the paper's. The sample has a few hundred thousand distinct CDR3 sequences on record, 95% of them singletons. In total, the top ten clones hold 0.085% to 0.095% of the sample.

High-throughput TCR beta sequencing profiled peripheral blood CD8+ and CD4+ T cells from healthy donors, Susac syndrome patients and multiple sclerosis patients. Multiple sclerosis controls were treatment-naive patients with stable or active relapsing-remitting disease fulfilling revised McDonald criteria. Bulk CD8+ and CD4+ T cells were purified magnetically by negative isolation, whereas CD8+ TEMRA cells were enriched by FACS. Blood was drawn into EDTA tubes, processed within 24 hours, and PBMCs were isolated by density gradient centrifugation. PBMCs intended for TCR sequencing were frozen in liquid nitrogen and were later thawed in a 37 degrees C water bath. Purity of sorted or isolated CD4+, CD8+ and CD8+ TEMRA cells was at least 90%. Results and caveats for the whole study, not just this receptor: The TCR sequencing and HLA analysis was acknowledged to have included a relatively small number of individuals.

This clonotype was observed a few times. The target of this receptor is not known. No per-base quality is available; no much larger clone lies one base away. Source material: CD4+ T cells from PBMCs. Recombination joined TRBV5-1 with TRBJ2-5; no D gene is confidently identified. This TCR came from a human donor with multiple sclerosis. At the DNA level, the sequence is TGCGCCAGCAGCTTGGTTGCAGAAGAGACCCAGTACTTC. It is translated as CASSLVAEETQYF. The CDR3 plus the reference TRBV5-1 and TRBJ2-5 genes for the other parts give the full variable domain: KAGVTQTPRYLIKTRGQQVTLSCSPISGHRSVSWYQQTPGQGLQFLFEYFSETQRNKGNFPGRFSGRQFSNSRSEMNVSTLELGDSALYLCASSLVAEETQYFGPGTRLLVL.